These 27 T cell receptor beta chains originate from one sample sequenced in a study of T cell responses to AZD1222 COVID-19 vaccine. TCRdb's table, derived via immunoSEQ multiplex PCR, lists solely in-frame clones and lacks some. The sample yields 75,000 to 80,000 clones, 70% to 80% seen once. Sequencing used peripheral blood, obtained 28 days after the second dose of the MenACWY control vaccine. The receptor source for this set is an adult who received the MenACWY meningococcal vaccine as a control.

The gene calls are TRBV4-3 and TRBJ1-4; perhaps TRBD1 as D (6 bases). The CDR3 has 18 residues. Germline CDR1 LGHNA, CDR2 YSLEER. Trimming removed 0 bases from V and 7 bases from J, with 21 bases in between. CDR3 sequence (DNA): TGCGCCAGCAGCCAAGAAATCCCCTCGGGGGGGCTGGGTGAAAAACTGTTTTTT. Encoded protein: CASSQEIPSGGLGEKLFF.

This clone was seen once. V and J are TRBV5-1 and TRBJ2-7, with D possibly called TRBD1 or TRBD2 (5 bases each). Per germline, CDR1 SGHRS and CDR2 YFSETQ. There are 16 residues in the CDR3. V was trimmed by 4 bases and J by 0 bases, leaving 17 bases between them. The CDR3 loop is CASSGGLGLSSYEQYF. The DNA for the CDR3 is TGCGCCAGCAGCGGGGGTCTGGGTCTTTCCTCCTACGAGCAGTACTTC.

This clone has a count of ten or more. The chain couples TRBV27 to TRBJ2-7, with 10 positions matching TRBD2. The junction had 13 bases not matched to a gene; V was cut back by 5 bases and J by 0 bases. Looked up from germline, CDR1 is MNHEY and CDR2 is SMNVEV (reference sequence). CDR3 length: 18 residues. Here the CDR3 reads CASSPNPLAGASSYEQYF. The CDR3 DNA reads as TGTGCCAGCAGTCCCAACCCGCTAGCGGGAGCGAGCTCCTACGAGCAGTACTTC.

With respect to this clone: Other nucleotide sequences from this sample produce the same CDR3. The V call is TRBV6-5, the J call TRBJ1-2, with 7 bases fitting TRBD1. The CDR3 has 15 residues. J was trimmed by 4 bases and V by 9 bases; bases with no gene match: 14. Looked up from germline, CDR1 is MNHEY and CDR2 is SVGAGI. The CDR3 spells CASSYQQGQGYGYTF. In nucleotides, the CDR3 is TGTGCCAGTAGCTACCAACAGGGGCAGGGCTATGGCTACACCTTC.

The chain recombines TRBV19 with TRBJ2-1, with 11 bases that match TRBD2. Germline CDR1 and CDR2: LNHDA and SQIVND (reference sequence). The CDR3 length is 16 residues. V dropped 3 bases and J dropped 8; count of bases not matched to a gene: 9. The CDR3 DNA follows: TGTGCCAGTAGTATTAGCGGGAGGGCATTTTTCGATGAGCAGTTCTTC. Its translation: CASSISGRAFFDEQFF.

The CDR3: CASNRGEGNQPQHF. As DNA, the CDR3 is TGTGCCAGTAATCGGGGCGAGGGCAATCAGCCCCAGCATTTT. The chain employs TRBV19 and TRBJ1-5, with D tentatively TRBD1 (5 bases). This CDR3 has 14 residues. The germline CDR1 and CDR2 sequences are LNHDA and SQIVND (reference sequence). The V end was cut by 7 bases, the J end by 2 bases, with 12 bases between. The full variable domain, with the rest looked up from reference TRBV19 and TRBJ1-5, is DGGITQSPKYLFRKEGQNVTLSCEQNLNHDAMYWYRQDPGQGLRLIYYSQIVNDFQKGDIAEGYSVSREKKESFPLTVTSAQKNPTAFYLCASNRGEGNQPQHFGDGTRLSIL.

The chain uses TRBV21-1 and TRBJ1-1; the table's D gene call, TRBD1, was not cross checked with the DNA. TRBV21-1 is deemed a pseudogene. The CDR3 totals 13 residues. The DNA for the CDR3 is TGTGCCAGCAAGGGACAGGCGGACACTGAAGCTTTCTTT. Its protein is CASKGQADTEAFF.

This chain connects TRBV4-3 to TRBJ2-1; D remains ambiguous. Germline CDR1 reads LGHNA; CDR2 reads YSLEER. CDR3 length: 17 amino acids. Trimming took off 0 bases at V and 0 bases at J, with 12 bases between the two ends. The chain's CDR3 is CASSQDVGARSYNEQFF. The CDR3 DNA reads TGCGCCAGCAGCCAAGATGTCGGAGCCCGCTCCTACAATGAGCAGTTCTTC.

This clone turned up a few times. The chain carries TRBV20-1 and TRBJ2-3; D is ambiguous. V was pared by 3 bases and J by 0 bases, with 10 bases between. Germline V gene data show CDR1 as DFQATT and CDR2 as SNEGSKA (reference sequence). The CDR3 loop spans 14 amino acids. This CDR3 reads CSASLGISTDTQYF. Written as DNA, the CDR3 is TGCAGTGCTAGTTTGGGGATAAGCACAGATACGCAGTATTTT.

J is TRBJ1-4 and V is TRBV7-9; 7 nucleotides align to TRBD1. The CDR3 extends over 16 amino acids. Germline assignment: CDR1 SEHNR and CDR2 FQNEAQ (reference sequence). Trimming removed 5 bases from V and 5 bases from J; junction bases left unmatched: 11. The CDR3 coding sequence is TGTGCCAGCAGCCCCGGCCCGGGACAGCAAAATGAAAAACTGTTTTTT. It specifies CASSPGPGQQNEKLFF.

The CDR3 DNA reads as TGTGCCAGCAGTGACCGGGTCAACAATGAGCAGTTCTTC. This codes for CASSDRVNNEQFF. This chain links TRBV6-1 with TRBJ2-1; D call uncertain. V lost 3 bases to trimming and J lost 5 bases, with 8 bases between them. Germline loops: CDR1 MNHNS, CDR2 SASEGT. The CDR3 has 13 residues.

This clone occurred once. The chain is built from TRBV5-5 and TRBJ2-3; possible D gene TRBD1, 6 bases. This CDR3 spans 15 amino acids. Per the germline V gene, CDR1 is SGHKS and CDR2 is YYEKEE (reference sequence). Between the trimmed V and J ends, which lost 0 bases and 8 bases, there was a span of 16 bases. The CDR3 DNA sequence: TGTGCCAGCAGCTTGGACAGGGTGGTTCTAGCTACGCAGTATTTT. It specifies CASSLDRVVLATQYF.

Details on this clone: The same CDR3 arises from other DNA sequences in this sample as well. The chain has TRBV19 and TRBJ1-1; a weak D match, TRBD1 (5 bases). Looked up from germline, CDR1 is LNHDA and CDR2 is SQIVND (reference sequence). The V gene lost 6 bases and the J gene lost 1 base, with 9 bases spanning the gap. The CDR3 consists of 13 residues. Here the CDR3 DNA reads TGTGCCAGTAGCCCTGGGGGGAACACTGAAGCTTTCTTT. Protein: CASSPGGNTEAFF.

This chain joins TRBV5-1 and TRBJ1-4; D is perhaps TRBD1 (5 bases). The CDR3 is 17 amino acids. Germline V gene sequence: CDR1 SGHRS, CDR2 YFSETQ. The ends were cut back, 0 bases at V and 8 bases at J, with 20 bases in the middle. CDR3 DNA sequence: TGCGCCAGCAGCTTGGCCCCTCAAGGTGGGGGTGGAGAAAAACTGTTTTTT. Translated, it gives CASSLAPQGGGGEKLFF.

This chain joins TRBV11-2 and TRBJ2-5, with D unclear. This CDR3 is 16 amino acids long. V lost 3 bases and J 0 bases, leaving 14 bases between the germline ends. The V gene's germline CDR1 is SGHAT and CDR2 FQNNGV. CDR3: CASSFRSLTDQETQYF. The CDR3 nucleotides read TGTGCCAGCAGCTTTCGTTCCTTGACTGACCAAGAGACCCAGTACTTC.

V is TRBV5-1 and J is TRBJ2-3; no clear D gene. The CDR3 contains 14 residues. V was trimmed by 2 bases and J by 1 base, leaving 8 bases between them. Germline values: CDR1 SGHRS, CDR2 YFSETQ. CDR3 amino acids: CASSFKERTDTQYF. The CDR3 DNA follows: TGCGCCAGCAGCTTCAAGGAGCGCACAGATACGCAGTATTTT.

The J gene is TRBJ2-5, the V gene TRBV5-4; unclear D gene. Trimming shortened V by 4 bases and J by 4 bases, and 8 bases separated the two germline ends. This CDR3 contains 12 residues. Germline lookup yields CDR1 SGHNT and CDR2 YYREEE (reference sequence). The CDR3 is CASSLPRETQYF. The CDR3 coding sequence is TGTGCCAGCAGCCTCCCGCGAGAGACCCAGTACTTC.

The CDR3 DNA is TGTGCCAGTAGTATGCAGTTCAGCTCTGGAAACACCATATATTTT. Amino acid sequence: CASSMQFSSGNTIYF. The chain uses TRBV19 and TRBJ1-3; D remains ambiguous. The germline CDR1 and CDR2 sequences are LNHDA and SQIVND (reference sequence). The CDR3 has 15 residues. V was shortened by 3 bases and J by 0 bases, with 9 bases between the two germline ends. Based on the CDR3 plus reference TRBV19 and TRBJ1-3, the full variable domain is DGGITQSPKYLFRKEGQNVTLSCEQNLNHDAMYWYRQDPGQGLRLIYYSQIVNDFQKGDIAEGYSVSREKKESFPLTVTSAQKNPTAFYLCASSMQFSSGNTIYFGEGSWLTVV.

V gene TRBV19 combines with J gene TRBJ1-1; maybe TRBD1 (5 bases). The germline V gene encodes CDR1 LNHDA and CDR2 SQIVND (reference sequence). The V and J ends lost 2 bases and 8 bases respectively, with 9 bases between them. The CDR3 has 12 residues. CDR3 in DNA: TGTGCCAGTAGTATATCGAGGGGAGAAGCTTTCTTT. Translating it yields CASSISRGEAFF.

This sequence joins TRBV4-1 and TRBJ1-4; 8 bases are a match to TRBD1. The trim removed 5 bases at V and 0 bases at J, leaving 8 bases unmatched. Germline CDR1 reads MGHRA; CDR2 reads YSYEKL. CDR3 length: 17 residues. The CDR3 loop reads CASSRQGSTTTNEKLFF. CDR3 coding DNA: TGCGCCAGCAGCAGACAGGGGTCGACAACAACTAATGAAAAACTGTTTTTT.

The chain joins TRBV6-1 to TRBJ2-4; D might be TRBD1 or TRBD2, each matching 5 bases. CDR1 and CDR2 from the germline V gene are MNHNS and SASEGT. V was cut by 2 bases and J by 5 bases, with 13 bases left in between. The CDR3 covers 15 residues. CDR3 protein: CASSELGDRQNIQYF. For the CDR3, the DNA is TGTGCCAGCAGTGAACTCGGGGACCGCCAAAACATTCAGTACTTC.

This chain uses TRBV3-1 (or the pseudogene TRBV3-2) with TRBJ1-4; the D gene is possibly TRBD1 (5 bases). Deletions cut 4 bases from V and 13 bases from J, with 16 bases between. This CDR3 has 13 amino acids. CDR1 LGHDT and CDR2 YNNKEL come from the germline V gene (reference sequence). CDR3 sequence (DNA): TGTGCCAGCAGCCCGACTATACAGCAGGGACTGTTTTTT. Amino acid sequence: CASSPTIQQGLFF.

Points on this clone: Additional DNA sequences in this sample encode the identical CDR3. This sequence joins TRBV6-5 and TRBJ1-1, with no clear D. V was pared by 5 bases and J by 5 bases, with 12 bases between. The germline gives CDR1 MNHEY, CDR2 SVGAGI. This CDR3 spans 13 amino acids. The CDR3 loop reads CASSPSLQTEAFF. The CDR3 coding sequence is TGTGCCAGCAGTCCCAGTCTGCAGACTGAAGCTTTCTTT.

The V call is TRBV5-4, the J call TRBJ1-4; D is uncertain. Germline CDR1 and CDR2: SGHNT and YYREEE (reference sequence). Trimming took 4 bases from V and 0 from J, leaving 13 bases between them. The CDR3 consists of 16 residues. CDR3 residues: CASSPGRGTTNEKLFF. The CDR3 region has the DNA TGTGCCAGCAGCCCCGGTAGAGGGACAACTAATGAAAAACTGTTTTTT.

This clone was seen just once. V and J are TRBV7-6 and TRBJ1-5; possible D gene TRBD1, 5 bases. The CDR3 covers 14 residues. CDR1 and CDR2 (germline): SGHVS, FNYEAQ. V lost 1 base, J lost 5 bases, and 9 bases lay in between. For the CDR3, the DNA is TGTGCCAGCAGCTTAGGGGGAGGGGATCAGCCCCAGCATTTT. Translation: CASSLGGGDQPQHF.

This rearrangement joins TRBV2 to TRBJ1-2; 7 positions match TRBD1. V was clipped by 5 bases and J by 6 bases; unmatched bases: 9. From germline, CDR1 is SNHLY and CDR2 FYNNEI. The CDR3 covers 14 residues. This CDR3 reads CASSRTGAADGYTF. The CDR3 DNA follows: TGTGCCAGCAGTAGGACAGGTGCCGCGGATGGCTACACCTTC.

The rearrangement uses TRBV5-1 and TRBJ2-1, with 11 bases identical to TRBD1. With 0 bases clipped from V and 8 bases from J, the junction kept 4 bases outside the gene matches. Germline V gene data show CDR1 as SGHRS and CDR2 as YFSETQ. There are 15 residues in the CDR3. As DNA, the CDR3 is TGCGCCAGCAGCTTGGATGGGACAGGGGGTGATGAGCAGTTCTTC. This codes for CASSLDGTGGDEQFF.